A selection of T cell receptor beta chains follows, all from one sample in a study of cytomegalovirus exposure and HLA in healthy donors. Profiling relied on immunoSEQ multiplex PCR, and the TCRdb table lists in-frame clones only, not all of them. Among 97,000 or so clones listed, about 95% were seen once. The material sequenced was PBMCs. The receptors stem from a woman aged 18-29 years in good health and CMV-seronegative. Both conserved end residues are part of each CDR3. A D gene is named only where the DNA matches it firmly. Expanded clones are given a class, and other clones once, few, many or no size at all.

V gene: TRBV19; D gene: TRBD1; J gene: TRBJ1-5; clone size: .; CDR3 protein: CASTIKTGPGKQPQHF; CDR3 DNA: TGTGCCAGTACCATAAAGACAGGGCCTGGGAAACAGCCCCAGCATTTT
V gene: TRBV13; D gene: .; J gene: TRBJ2-3; clone size: .; CDR3 protein: CASSFPTDTQYF; CDR3 DNA: TGTGCCAGCAGCTTTCCTACAGATACGCAGTATTTT
V gene: TRBV5-1; D gene: .; J gene: TRBJ2-3; clone size: .; CDR3 protein: CASSLGRSTDTQYF; CDR3 DNA: TGCGCCAGCAGCTTGGGTAGAAGCACAGATACGCAGTATTTT
V gene: TRBV25-1; D gene: TRBD1; J gene: TRBJ1-4; clone size: .; CDR3 protein: CASSPTTGVHEKLFF; CDR3 DNA: TGTGCCAGCAGTCCCACTACAGGGGTGCATGAAAAACTGTTTTTT
V gene: TRBV27; D gene: TRBD2; J gene: TRBJ2-5; clone size: .; CDR3 protein: CASSSGLEVETQYF; CDR3 DNA: TGTGCCAGCAGTTCCGGACTAGAGGTGGAGACCCAGTACTTC
V gene: TRBV2; D gene: TRBD2; J gene: TRBJ2-1; clone size: .; CDR3 protein: CASSGGTSAYNEQFF; CDR3 DNA: TGTGCCAGCAGTGGAGGGACTAGCGCCTACAATGAGCAGTTCTTC
V gene: TRBV5-1; D gene: .; J gene: TRBJ1-6; clone size: .; CDR3 protein: CASSLVSAGPIHF; CDR3 DNA: TGCGCCAGCAGCTTGGTTTCGGCAGGCCCCATCCACTTT
V gene: TRBV5-8; D gene: .; J gene: TRBJ1-1; clone size: .; CDR3 protein: CASTQGGGTEAFF; CDR3 DNA: TGTGCCAGCACTCAGGGAGGTGGCACTGAAGCTTTCTTT
V gene: TRBV5-1; D gene: TRBD2; J gene: TRBJ2-2; clone size: .; CDR3 protein: CASRSDGSGGFSNTGELFF; CDR3 DNA: TGCGCCAGCAGATCCGACGGTAGCGGGGGGTTTTCGAACACCGGGGAGCTGTTTTTT
V gene: TRBV5-1; D gene: .; J gene: TRBJ1-1; clone size: .; CDR3 protein: CASSSGTINTEAFF; CDR3 DNA: TGCGCCAGCAGCTCCGGGACAATAAACACTGAAGCTTTCTTT
V gene: TRBV27; D gene: .; J gene: TRBJ1-1; clone size: .; CDR3 protein: CASRDRPRAEAFF; CDR3 DNA: TGTGCCAGCAGGGACAGACCCCGCGCTGAAGCTTTCTTT
V gene: TRBV5-1; D gene: .; J gene: TRBJ1-1; clone size: .; CDR3 protein: CASVESQNTEAFF; CDR3 DNA: TGCGCCAGCGTGGAGAGCCAGAACACTGAAGCTTTCTTT
V gene: TRBV5-4; D gene: TRBD1; J gene: TRBJ1-2; clone size: .; CDR3 protein: CASSRGQGIEYGYTF; CDR3 DNA: TGTGCCAGCAGCCGGGGACAGGGGATTGAATATGGCTACACCTTC
V gene: TRBV2; D gene: TRBD1; J gene: TRBJ2-1; clone size: .; CDR3 protein: CASSGGETGGFQSYNEQFF; CDR3 DNA: TGTGCCAGCAGTGGCGGAGAAACAGGGGGCTTCCAATCCTACAATGAGCAGTTCTTC
V gene: TRBV6-1; D gene: .; J gene: TRBJ1-2; clone size: .; CDR3 protein: CASSTARGDGYTF; CDR3 DNA: TGTGCCAGCAGTACAGCTAGGGGTGATGGCTACACCTTC
V gene: TRBV19; D gene: .; J gene: TRBJ1-1; clone size: .; CDR3 protein: CATSRTENTEAFF; CDR3 DNA: TGTGCCACCTCCAGAACAGAGAACACTGAAGCTTTCTTT
V gene: TRBV7-2; D gene: TRBD2; J gene: TRBJ2-7; clone size: once; CDR3 protein: CASSLGTSGRAYEQYF; CDR3 DNA: TGTGCCAGCAGCTTAGGGACTAGCGGGAGGGCTTACGAGCAGTACTTC
V gene: TRBV5-6; D gene: .; J gene: TRBJ1-3; clone size: once; CDR3 protein: CASSRAGTSGNTIYF; CDR3 DNA: TGTGCCAGCAGCAGGGCCGGGACATCTGGAAACACCATATATTTT
V gene: TRBV27; D gene: TRBD2; J gene: TRBJ2-1; clone size: .; CDR3 protein: CASGGGGRALDEQFF; CDR3 DNA: TGTGCCAGCGGAGGGGGCGGGAGGGCCCTCGATGAGCAGTTCTTC
V gene: TRBV28; D gene: .; J gene: TRBJ2-6; clone size: .; CDR3 protein: CASSFGVTGANVLTF; CDR3 DNA: TGTGCCAGCAGTTTCGGGGTTACTGGGGCCAACGTCCTGACTTTC
V gene: TRBV10-1; D gene: TRBD2; J gene: TRBJ2-1; clone size: .; CDR3 protein: CASSGAGLAGGNEQFF; CDR3 DNA: TGCGCCAGCAGTGGCGCGGGACTAGCGGGGGGCAATGAGCAGTTCTTC
V gene: TRBV6-1; D gene: .; J gene: TRBJ2-2; clone size: .; CDR3 protein: CASSPRTANTGELFF; CDR3 DNA: TGTGCCAGCAGCCCAAGGACAGCGAACACCGGGGAGCTGTTTTTT
V gene: TRBV7-2; D gene: .; J gene: TRBJ1-5; clone size: .; CDR3 protein: CASTPTGFNQPQHF; CDR3 DNA: TGTGCCAGCACCCCTACAGGGTTTAATCAGCCCCAGCATTTT
V gene: TRBV13; D gene: .; J gene: TRBJ2-1; clone size: .; CDR3 protein: CASSLEGLGSSYNEQFF; CDR3 DNA: TGTGCCAGCAGCTTAGAGGGTTTGGGGAGCTCCTACAATGAGCAGTTCTTC
V gene: TRBV19; D gene: .; J gene: TRBJ1-1; clone size: .; CDR3 protein: CASSPGWTEAFF; CDR3 DNA: TGTGCCAGTAGTCCAGGATGGACTGAAGCTTTCTTT
V gene: TRBV19; D gene: .; J gene: TRBJ1-2; clone size: .; CDR3 protein: CASGALFYGYTF; CDR3 DNA: TGTGCCAGTGGGGCCCTTTTCTATGGCTACACCTTC
V gene: TRBV9; D gene: TRBD1; J gene: TRBJ1-4; clone size: .; CDR3 protein: CASSARQGSNEKLFF; CDR3 DNA: TGTGCCAGCAGCGCCCGACAGGGATCTAATGAAAAACTGTTTTTT
V gene: TRBV11-2; D gene: TRBD2; J gene: TRBJ2-3; clone size: .; CDR3 protein: CASRYKLAEPTDTQYF; CDR3 DNA: TGTGCCAGCAGATACAAACTAGCGGAACCCACAGATACGCAGTATTTT
V gene: TRBV2; D gene: .; J gene: TRBJ2-2; clone size: .; CDR3 protein: CASNDDYTGELFF; CDR3 DNA: TGTGCCAGCAACGACGACTACACCGGGGAGCTGTTTTTT
V gene: TRBV4-2; D gene: .; J gene: TRBJ1-1; clone size: .; CDR3 protein: CASSQDRWNTEAFF; CDR3 DNA: TGTGCCAGCAGCCAAGACAGATGGAACACTGAAGCTTTCTTT
V gene: TRBV6-5; D gene: TRBD2; J gene: TRBJ2-7; clone size: once; CDR3 protein: CASSYSGTRMLYEQYF; CDR3 DNA: TGTGCCAGCAGTTACTCAGGGACTAGGATGCTCTACGAGCAGTACTTC
V gene: TRBV4-1; D gene: TRBD1; J gene: TRBJ1-2; clone size: .; CDR3 protein: CASSQDRGEGYTF; CDR3 DNA: TGCGCCAGCAGCCAAGACAGGGGGGAAGGCTACACCTTC
V gene: TRBV11-3; D gene: TRBD2; J gene: TRBJ2-1; clone size: .; CDR3 protein: CASSLGVAGQYNEQFF; CDR3 DNA: TGTGCCAGCAGCTTGGGCGTAGCGGGCCAATACAATGAGCAGTTCTTC